This T cell receptor (beta chain) is from a study of cytomegalovirus exposure and HLA in healthy donors. Study background: The use of the same platform for the 120 validation repertoires and the 600 to 700 first-cohort repertoires was reported by a later analysis.

The CDR3 runs 14 residues. Trimming shortened V by 0 bases and J by 7 bases, and 12 bases separated the two germline ends. Germline assignment: CDR1 MGHRA and CDR2 YSYEKL. The table came from immunoSEQ multiplex PCR; TCRdb's copy has only in-frame clones and leaves some out. The sample contains 200,000 or so clones, about 80% of which appear only once. Study-wide points: The study labeled fewer than 200 TCR beta chains cytomegalovirus-associated. Among TCR sequences, most were rare, though some public TCRs appeared in many donors.

Notes on this clone: Its antigen is not known.

The receptor comes from a man between 18 and 35 years old in good health and CMV-seropositive. Material for sequencing was PBMCs. The rearrangement links TRBV4-1 to TRBJ1-1; D possibly corresponds to TRBD1 (5 bases). The CDR3 here is CASSQDPGVVEAFF. The CDR3 DNA sequence: TGCGCCAGCAGCCAAGACCCGGGGGTAGTTGAAGCTTTCTTT.